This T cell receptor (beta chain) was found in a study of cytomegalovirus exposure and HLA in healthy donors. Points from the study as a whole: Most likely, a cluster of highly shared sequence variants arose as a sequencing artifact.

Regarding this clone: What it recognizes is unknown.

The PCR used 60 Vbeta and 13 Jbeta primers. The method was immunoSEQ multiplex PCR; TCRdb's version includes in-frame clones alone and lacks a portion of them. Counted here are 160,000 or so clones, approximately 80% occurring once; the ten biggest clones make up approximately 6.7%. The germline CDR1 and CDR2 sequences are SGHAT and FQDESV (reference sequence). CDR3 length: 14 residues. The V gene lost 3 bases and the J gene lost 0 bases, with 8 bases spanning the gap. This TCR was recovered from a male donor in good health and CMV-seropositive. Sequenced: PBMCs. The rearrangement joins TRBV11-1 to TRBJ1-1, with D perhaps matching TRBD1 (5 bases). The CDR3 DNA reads TGTGCCAGCAGCTTTCCGGGGGTGAACACTGAAGCTTTCTTT. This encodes CASSFPGVNTEAFF.